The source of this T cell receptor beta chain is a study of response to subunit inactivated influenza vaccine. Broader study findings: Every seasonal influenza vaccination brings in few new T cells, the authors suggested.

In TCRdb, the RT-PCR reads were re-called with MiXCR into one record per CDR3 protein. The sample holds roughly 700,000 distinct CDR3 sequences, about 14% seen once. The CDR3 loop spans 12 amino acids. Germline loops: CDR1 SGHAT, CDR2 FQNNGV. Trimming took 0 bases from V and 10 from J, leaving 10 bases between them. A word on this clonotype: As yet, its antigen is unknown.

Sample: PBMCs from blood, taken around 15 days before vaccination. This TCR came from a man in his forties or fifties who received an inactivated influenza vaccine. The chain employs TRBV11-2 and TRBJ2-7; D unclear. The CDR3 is CASSLDQTTQYF. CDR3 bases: TGTGCCAGCAGCTTAGATCAAACAACCCAGTACTTC.